This TCR beta chain appears in the sequencing data of a study of response to subunit inactivated influenza vaccine. Study-level results: Authors suggested each seasonal influenza vaccination recruits few new T cells.

Using its own MiXCR run on the RT-PCR reads, TCRdb lists one record per CDR3 protein. This table holds roughly 710,000 distinct CDR3 sequences, approximately 15% found once. The trim removed 0 bases at V and 6 bases at J, leaving 4 bases unmatched. This CDR3 region has 14 residues. Germline-derived CDR1 and CDR2 are SGHVS and FQNEAQ. A few counts support this clonotype. Its specificity is not known. This TCR was sampled from a middle-aged man who received an inactivated influenza vaccine. This chain links TRBV7-8 with TRBJ2-7, with 8 nucleotides matching TRBD2. Material: PBMCs from blood, obtained less than 15 days before vaccination. In DNA, the CDR3 is TGTGCCAGCAGCTTAGCAGCGGGAGTCACCGAGCAGTACTTC. Amino acids: CASSLAAGVTEQYF.